These 24 T cell receptor beta chains were sequenced from one sample in a study of blood T cell repertoires in COVID-19. Assay: immunoSEQ multiplex PCR; the TCRdb copy retains only in-frame clones and omits some. The sample contains about 61,000 clones, around 77% of which appear only once. Sample: peripheral blood. These receptors were obtained from a man aged 80 or over with active or convalescent COVID-19.

This clone occurred a few times. This chain connects TRBV29-1 to TRBJ2-7, with 9 bases identical to TRBD2. The V segment lost 7 bases and the J segment 6 bases; nucleotides outside the gene matches: 4. Germline V gene data show CDR1 as SQVTM and CDR2 as ANQGSEA. The CDR3 has 11 residues. The CDR3 DNA reads as TGCAGCGGCGGGACTAGCATCGAGCAGTACTTC. Translated: CSGGTSIEQYF.

V is TRBV11-3 and J is TRBJ2-1, with 8 positions matching TRBD2. V lost 4 bases, J lost 7 bases, and 9 bases stayed unmatched. The CDR3 contains 15 residues. CDR1 is SGHNT and CDR2 is YENEEA in the germline V gene. CDR3 nucleotides: TGTGCCAGCAGCTCGTTCAGCGGGAGTTATAATGAGCAGTTCTTC. Translating it yields CASSSFSGSYNEQFF.

CDR3 in DNA: TGTGCCAGCAGCCCACCTATGGGGGGGGCAGATACGCAGTATTTT. Protein product: CASSPPMGGADTQYF. The V gene is TRBV13, the J gene TRBJ2-3; 7 nucleotides agree with TRBD2. The junction had 9 bases not matched to a gene; V was cut back by 5 bases and J by 4 bases. The CDR3 has 15 residues. CDR1 and CDR2 (germline): PRHDT, FYEKMQ (reference sequence).

This chain links TRBV3-1 (or the pseudogene TRBV3-2) with TRBJ2-5, with TRBD2 matching over 12 bases. V was pared by 5 bases and J by 0 bases, with 4 bases of the junction left unmatched. CDR3 length: 16 residues. CDR1 is LGHDT, CDR2 YNNKEL, per germline (reference sequence). Here the CDR3 reads CASSERTSGDQETQYF. In DNA, the CDR3 is TGTGCCAGCAGCGAGCGGACTAGCGGGGACCAAGAGACCCAGTACTTC.

This chain uses TRBV30 with TRBJ2-5; D is ambiguous. The length of the CDR3 is 14 residues. Germline V gene lookup returns CDR1 GTSNPN and CDR2 SVGIG (reference sequence). Trimming removed 2 bases at V and 8 bases at J, with 18 bases between. CDR3 nucleotides: TGTGCCTGGAGTCTCTCCACCACTACCAACACCCAGTACTTC. It is translated as CAWSLSTTTNTQYF.

This chain links TRBV6-5 with TRBJ2-6, with a weak D call TRBD1 (5 bases). Germline V gene lookup returns CDR1 MNHEY and CDR2 SVGAGI. Trimming took off 6 bases at V and 8 bases at J, with 17 bases between the two ends. The CDR3 runs 15 residues. The CDR3 protein is CASRPNQQGPNVLTF. The CDR3 bases are TGTGCCAGCAGACCAAACCAGCAGGGTCCCAACGTCCTGACTTTC.

This chain's CDR3 is CASSQTTGMGELFF. The DNA for the CDR3 is TGCGCCAGCAGCCAAACGACAGGAATGGGGGAACTGTTTTTT. The rearrangement uses TRBV4-1 and TRBJ1-4; TRBD1 is a possible D gene (6 bases). V lost 2 bases and J 12 bases, leaving 16 bases between the germline ends. CDR3 length: 14 amino acids. The germline gives CDR1 MGHRA, CDR2 YSYEKL.

This rearrangement joins TRBV5-6 to TRBJ2-5; 11 bases align to TRBD1. The CDR3 length is 15 residues. J gave up 6 bases and V 4 bases, and 8 bases lay outside the gene matches. Germline values: CDR1 SGHDT, CDR2 YYEEEE. The CDR3 spells CASSGGTGGIKTQYF. The DNA for the CDR3 is TGTGCCAGCAGCGGAGGGACAGGGGGTATCAAGACCCAGTACTTC.

The rearrangement joins TRBV9 to TRBJ2-1; TRBD2 agrees at 7 bases. The V and J ends lost 4 bases and 7 bases, in that order; junction bases with no gene match: 8. There are 14 residues in the CDR3. The germline V gene has CDR1 SGDLS and CDR2 YYNGEE. The DNA of the CDR3 is TGTGCCAGCAGCCCGAGCGGGGTTAGGAATGAGCAGTTCTTC. Its protein is CASSPSGVRNEQFF.

V usage is TRBV7-6 and J usage is TRBJ2-3; 9 positions match TRBD1. V shed 5 bases and J 3 bases; nucleotides not matched to a gene: 3. Per the germline V gene, CDR1 is SGHVS and CDR2 is FNYEAQ. CDR3 length equals 14 residues. The CDR3 nucleotides are TGTGCCAGCAGCGCGGACAGGGGTACAGATACGCAGTATTTT. Translating gives CASSADRGTDTQYF.

This chain joins TRBV5-1 and TRBJ1-2; D ambiguous. Trimming took 4 bases from V and 4 from J, leaving 14 bases between them. This CDR3 spans 14 amino acids. Germline CDR1 and CDR2: SGHRS and YFSETQ. For the CDR3, the DNA is TGCGCCAGCAGCCCTGTAGGTGGGAGCTATGGCTACACCTTC. The encoded protein is CASSPVGGSYGYTF.

This clone appeared a few times. The rearrangement joins TRBV18 to TRBJ2-2; a possible D gene is TRBD2 (6 bases). Germline CDR1 KGHSH, CDR2 LQKENI. The CDR3 is 16 amino acids. Trimming cost V 1 base and J 4 bases, with 13 bases left between them. For the CDR3, the DNA is TGTGCCAGCTCACCACGGCCCTCCGGGGGCACCGGGGAGCTGTTTTTT. Protein: CASSPRPSGGTGELFF. Looking up the rest from reference TRBV18 and TRBJ2-2 gives the full variable domain: NAGVMQNPRHLVRRRGQEARLRCSPMKGHSHVYWYRQLPEEGLKFMVYLQKENIIDESGMPKERFSAEFPKEGPSILRIQQVVRGDSAAYFCASSPRPSGGTGELFFGEGSRLTVL.

This clone was picked up a small number of times. This chain uses TRBV28 with TRBJ1-1; 7 positions agree with TRBD1. With 5 bases clipped from V and 4 bases from J, the junction kept 19 bases outside the gene matches. The CDR3 consists of 18 residues. CDR1 is MDHEN, CDR2 SYDVKM, per germline. CDR3 residues: CASSGGQQDLLRGTEAFF. In nucleotides, the CDR3 is TGTGCCAGCAGTGGGGGACAGCAAGACTTACTGAGGGGCACTGAAGCTTTCTTT.

This clone is a singleton in its sample. The V call is TRBV3-1 (or the pseudogene TRBV3-2), the J call TRBJ2-2; possible D gene TRBD2, 5 bases. Per the germline V gene, CDR1 is LGHDT and CDR2 is YNNKEL (reference sequence). Trimming shortened V by 4 bases and J by 1 base, and 7 bases separated the two germline ends. This CDR3 is built from 14 residues. The CDR3 reads CASSPSGNTGELFF. The DNA for the CDR3 is TGTGCCAGCAGCCCCAGCGGGAACACCGGGGAGCTGTTTTTT.

V and J are TRBV10-3 and TRBJ1-2, with D perhaps matching TRBD1 (6 bases). The V and J ends lost 0 bases and 3 bases respectively, with 14 bases between them. The CDR3 runs to 16 residues. Germline V gene lookup returns CDR1 ENHRY and CDR2 SYGVKD. The CDR3 sequence is CAISESLGKGDYGYTF. The CDR3 nucleotides are TGTGCCATCAGTGAGTCGTTGGGGAAGGGGGACTATGGCTACACCTTC.

The J gene is TRBJ1-4, the V gene TRBV27; D uncertain. The germline V and J ends were trimmed by 4 bases and 1 base, with 7 bases remaining between them. CDR1 and CDR2 (germline): MNHEY, SMNVEV (reference sequence). The CDR3 spans 14 residues. The DNA of the CDR3 is TGTGCCAGCAGTTCCCCCCAAACTAATGAAAAACTGTTTTTT. It yields the protein CASSSPQTNEKLFF.

V usage is TRBV5-1 and J usage is TRBJ2-5, with 9 positions matching TRBD2. Trimming removed 1 base from V and 4 bases from J; junction bases left unmatched: 5. This CDR3 spans 15 amino acids. Looked up from germline, CDR1 is SGHRS and CDR2 is YFSETQ. This CDR3 is CASSLSAGGGETQYF. CDR3 bases: TGCGCCAGCAGCTTGAGTGCGGGAGGGGGAGAGACCCAGTACTTC.

In regard to this clone: Its ends do not fully match the called genes, so a read error is possible. The genes are TRBV7-8 and TRBJ2-2; D may be TRBD2 (7 bases). From germline, CDR1 is SGHVS and CDR2 FQNEAQ. The CDR3 sequence is 16 residues long. The CDR3 DNA is TGTGCCAGCACCTTACCTGGGGGGGGGCGCCCCGGGGAGCTGTTTTTT. It translates to CASTLPGGGRPGELFF.

This clone was recorded only once. The rearrangement joins TRBV29-1 to TRBJ2-7, with D possibly being TRBD1 (5 bases). CDR1 and CDR2 (germline): SQVTM, ANQGSEA. The V and J ends lost 1 base and 2 bases respectively, with 12 bases between them. CDR3 length: 14 amino acids. The CDR3 region has the DNA TGCAGCGTTGAAGCTCAGGGTCGGGCCTACGAGCAGTACTTC. Protein: CSVEAQGRAYEQYF.

The chain carries TRBV27 and TRBJ1-6, with 9 bases fitting TRBD1. The ends lost 5 bases at V and 7 bases at J; junction bases unmatched: 3. This CDR3 comprises 14 residues. In germline, CDR1 is MNHEY, CDR2 SMNVEV (reference sequence). The CDR3 DNA sequence: TGTGCCAGCAGTCAAGGGACAGGGAATTCACCCCTCCACTTT. Residues: CASSQGTGNSPLHF.

The chain employs TRBV19 and TRBJ2-7; D possibly corresponds to TRBD2 (5 bases). This CDR3 has 12 residues. Trimming cost V 3 bases and J 6 bases, with 9 bases left between them. The germline V gene has CDR1 LNHDA and CDR2 SQIVND (reference sequence). The CDR3 DNA reads as TGTGCCAGTAGTATCTCCGGGGTCGAGCAGTACTTC. Amino acids: CASSISGVEQYF.

The rearrangement links TRBV18 to TRBJ1-2, with unresolved D. The germline V gene encodes CDR1 KGHSH and CDR2 LQKENI. The CDR3 runs 14 residues. The V gene lost 2 bases and the J gene lost 4 bases, with 11 bases spanning the gap. This chain's CDR3 is CASSPVQESYGYTF. In DNA form, the CDR3 reads TGTGCCAGCTCACCAGTTCAGGAAAGCTATGGCTACACCTTC.

V usage is TRBV6-4 and J usage is TRBJ2-7; D might be TRBD2 (5 bases). The germline V gene has CDR1 MRHNA and CDR2 SNTAGT. CDR3 length equals 13 residues. V lost 5 bases and J 3 bases, leaving 11 bases between the germline ends. CDR3 sequence: CASSLREGYEQYF. CDR3 in DNA: TGTGCCAGCAGTTTGCGTGAGGGCTACGAGCAGTACTTC.

The chain recombines TRBV28 with TRBJ1-1, with no clear D. Trimming pared 4 bases from V and 3 bases from J, leaving 6 bases between. The CDR3 has 12 residues. Germline V gene sequence: CDR1 MDHEN, CDR2 SYDVKM. This CDR3 is CASSSQYTEAFF. Here the CDR3 DNA reads TGTGCCAGCAGTTCCCAGTACACTGAAGCTTTCTTT.